The entry that follows covers one T cell receptor (beta chain) sequence. The target of this receptor is not known. Base-call qualities are not available, and no considerably larger clone is one nucleotide away. The trial excluded patients who had a history of autoimmune disease or who were on systemic immunosuppression. Peripheral blood for TCR sequencing was collected from all dose cohorts at baseline, on cycle 4 day 1, and on cycle 7 day 1. Samples came from an open-label, multicenter, first-in-human phase I dose-escalation trial of ivuxolimab. Adults with locally advanced or metastatic melanoma, renal cell, hepatocellular, or head and neck squamous cell carcinoma were enrolled in the trial. Before TCR sequencing, CD4+ T cells and CD8+ T cells were sorted from peripheral blood as separate populations. These data originate in a study of OX40 agonist ivuxolimab in advanced cancers. General notes on the study: Ivuxolimab was a fully human IgG2 agonistic monoclonal antibody targeting the costimulatory receptor OX40 (CD134). Intravenous ivuxolimab was administered to patients every 2 weeks at six dose levels: 0.01, 0.1, 0.3, 1.5, 3 and 10 mg/kg. Among the 50 to 55 dose-escalation patients, around 20 had hepatocellular carcinoma, about 15 melanoma, 9 renal cell carcinoma and 9 head and neck cancer. The dose-escalation cohort was around 84% male with a mean age of about 58 years, ranging from 23 to 79. Prior anti-PD-1, anti-PD-L1 or anti-CTLA-4 therapy was permitted, and checkpoint inhibitors had been received by 30% to 40% of dose-escalation patients. Partial responses occurred in three dose-escalation patients: two with cutaneous melanoma and one with hepatocellular carcinoma. The point of sequencing TCRbeta in the periphery was to test whether ivuxolimab changed TCR sequence diversity and drove clonal T-cell expansion. The paper reports the monotherapy dose-escalation portion (N of about 54 patients) of the phase I ivuxolimab trial. What the study reported, not specific to this receptor: After ivuxolimab, more expanded clones were found on average in CD8+ T cells than in CD4+ T cells. In the 0.1-3.0 mg/kg groups, partial responders had among the lowest normalized peripheral clonal expansion, particularly in CD8+ T cells. At doses from 0.1 to 3.0 mg/kg, clonal expansion was seen in both CD4+ and CD8+ blood T cells between baseline and week 6. Low levels of normalized T-cell clonal expansion were also shown by some nonresponding patients. Which antigens the clonally expanded peripheral T cells were specific for was not determined.

CDR1 SGHRS and CDR2 YFSETQ were looked up in the germline V gene. The trim is 1 base for V and 0 bases for J, with a gap of 7 bases between the germline ends. From the cysteine through the phenylalanine, the CDR3 covers 14 amino acids. Solely the CDR3 DNA is kept, with 42 bases framed from the first base. To sequence the TCRbeta CDR3 region, genomic DNA was isolated from the sorted cells. TCRbeta CDR3 regions were sequenced using the immunoSEQ Assay. Sourced from immuneACCESS, this table was stored by TCRdb with only in-frame sequences that have V and J called. A share of the clones is absent; for the studies checked, an unresolved V gene accounts for under half, and the remainder has no known explanation. The table for this sample lists 65,000 to 95,000 clones; around 82% of them were counted only once. The ten largest clones take up about 0.71% of the sample.

The specimen comprised CD4+ or CD8+ T cells sorted from blood, sampled in a trial of the OX40 agonist ivuxolimab. This TCR was sampled from an adult with an advanced solid tumor such as melanoma, head and neck, liver or kidney cancer. Here the chain combines TRBV5-1 and TRBJ1-1, and the D gene may be TRBD1, 5 bases matching. At the DNA level, the sequence is TGCGCCAGCAGCTTGTCAGGGTTGAACACTGAAGCTTTCTTT. Its product reads: CASSLSGLNTEAFF.